The rows below give T cell receptor beta chains drawn from one sample of a study of T cell clones after liver transplantation. Some clones are missing from TCRdb's copy, which holds only in-frame ones; the method was immunoSEQ multiplex PCR. The sample includes roughly 51,000 clones, about 69% seen only once; the top ten take just under 10%. Sequencing used CD4+ T cells from blood, obtained around 54 months after liver transplant. These receptor sequences come from a human patient who received a liver transplant. Part of the T cell pool may stem from the graft donor. Each CDR3 is given with its conserved first and last residue. The order of the fields is clone size, V gene, CDR3 length, D gene, J gene, CDR3 protein, CDR3 DNA. D genes are given only for firm matches. Size is stated for part of the rows, as once, few or many counts, or as a class when the clone is expanded.

clone_size: NA
v_call: TRBV6-6
cdr3_length: 14
d_call: NA
j_call: TRBJ1-6
cdr3_aa: CASSYGGESSPLHF
cdr3_nt: TGTGCCAGCAGTTACGGGGGCGAGTCCTCACCCCTCCACTTT

clone_size: NA
v_call: TRBV11-2
cdr3_length: 17
d_call: NA
j_call: TRBJ2-1
cdr3_aa: CASSFPLTGIVNNEQFF
cdr3_nt: TGTGCCAGCAGCTTCCCGCTAACAGGGATAGTCAACAATGAGCAGTTCTTC

clone_size: NA
v_call: TRBV29-1
cdr3_length: 14
d_call: TRBD2
j_call: TRBJ2-3
cdr3_aa: CSVDGIAGADTQYF
cdr3_nt: TGCAGCGTTGATGGAATAGCGGGGGCAGATACGCAGTATTTT

clone_size: NA
v_call: TRBV28
cdr3_length: 13
d_call: NA
j_call: TRBJ1-5
cdr3_aa: CASSPAIREPQHF
cdr3_nt: TGTGCCAGCAGTCCAGCCATACGGGAGCCCCAGCATTTT

clone_size: NA
v_call: TRBV19
cdr3_length: 14
d_call: NA
j_call: TRBJ2-6
cdr3_aa: CATEDSSGANVLTF
cdr3_nt: TGTGCCACCGAAGACAGCTCTGGGGCCAACGTCCTGACTTTC

clone_size: few
v_call: TRBV29-1
cdr3_length: 13
d_call: TRBD1
j_call: TRBJ2-2
cdr3_aa: CSATGKGTGELFF
cdr3_nt: TGCAGCGCGACAGGGAAGGGCACCGGGGAGCTGTTTTTT

clone_size: NA
v_call: TRBV11-2
cdr3_length: 17
d_call: NA
j_call: TRBJ2-1
cdr3_aa: CASSLDPTGTAYNEQFF
cdr3_nt: TGTGCCAGCAGCTTAGACCCCACAGGGACGGCCTACAATGAGCAGTTCTTC

clone_size: once
v_call: TRBV28
cdr3_length: 18
d_call: NA
j_call: TRBJ2-5
cdr3_aa: CASSCTLCPRAYQETQYF
cdr3_nt: TGTGCCAGCAGTTGTACGCTCTGCCCGCGGGCCTACCAAGAGACCCAGTACTTC

clone_size: NA
v_call: TRBV28
cdr3_length: 13
d_call: TRBD1
j_call: TRBJ2-5
cdr3_aa: CAGRGTGRETQYF
cdr3_nt: TGTGCCGGAAGAGGGACAGGGAGAGAGACCCAGTACTTC

clone_size: NA
v_call: TRBV5-6
cdr3_length: 16
d_call: NA
j_call: TRBJ1-3
cdr3_aa: CASRFSDSRGTNTIYF
cdr3_nt: TGTGCCAGCAGGTTTTCCGATTCGCGGGGTACAAACACCATATATTTT

clone_size: NA
v_call: TRBV6-5
cdr3_length: 11
d_call: NA
j_call: TRBJ2-5
cdr3_aa: CASTMRETQYF
cdr3_nt: TGTGCCAGCACTATGAGGGAGACCCAGTACTTC

clone_size: NA
v_call: TRBV28
cdr3_length: 16
d_call: NA
j_call: TRBJ1-1
cdr3_aa: CASSPPLGPMNTEAFF
cdr3_nt: TGTGCCAGCAGTCCGCCGTTGGGACCGATGAACACTGAAGCTTTCTTT

clone_size: few
v_call: TRBV5-4
cdr3_length: 13
d_call: TRBD1
j_call: TRBJ2-7
cdr3_aa: CASSSVQGREQYF
cdr3_nt: TGTGCCAGCAGCTCCGTACAGGGGCGAGAGCAGTACTTC

clone_size: once
v_call: TRBV7-3
cdr3_length: 14
d_call: TRBD2
j_call: TRBJ2-3
cdr3_aa: CASSLGLAIDTQYF
cdr3_nt: TGTGCCAGCAGCTTAGGACTAGCGATAGATACGCAGTATTTT

clone_size: NA
v_call: TRBV19
cdr3_length: 17
d_call: NA
j_call: TRBJ1-5
cdr3_aa: CASSIRPSAFGNQPQHF
cdr3_nt: TGTGCCAGTAGTATAAGACCGTCGGCGTTCGGCAATCAGCCCCAGCATTTT

clone_size: NA
v_call: TRBV29-1
cdr3_length: 13
d_call: NA
j_call: TRBJ1-3
cdr3_aa: CSVGVSSGNTIYF
cdr3_nt: TGCAGCGTTGGTGTTAGCTCTGGAAACACCATATATTTT

clone_size: NA
v_call: TRBV28
cdr3_length: 12
d_call: NA
j_call: TRBJ1-5
cdr3_aa: CASSRLPEPQHF
cdr3_nt: TGTGCCAGCAGCAGACTCCCGGAGCCCCAGCATTTT

clone_size: NA
v_call: TRBV10-1
cdr3_length: 14
d_call: TRBD2
j_call: TRBJ2-2
cdr3_aa: CASGTTSNTGELFF
cdr3_nt: TGCGCCTCCGGGACTACCTCGAACACCGGGGAGCTGTTTTTT

clone_size: NA
v_call: TRBV9
cdr3_length: 14
d_call: NA
j_call: TRBJ2-2
cdr3_aa: CASSGRVNTGELFF
cdr3_nt: TGTGCCAGCAGCGGGAGGGTCAACACCGGGGAGCTGTTTTTT

clone_size: NA
v_call: TRBV19
cdr3_length: 13
d_call: TRBD1
j_call: TRBJ1-6
cdr3_aa: CATRDRGNSPLHF
cdr3_nt: TGTGCCACCCGGGACAGGGGGAATTCACCCCTCCACTTT

clone_size: NA
v_call: TRBV6-1
cdr3_length: 15
d_call: TRBD1
j_call: TRBJ2-7
cdr3_aa: CASSSKRTGLYEQYF
cdr3_nt: TGTGCCAGCAGTTCCAAAAGGACAGGGCTCTACGAGCAGTACTTC

clone_size: NA
v_call: TRBV5-1
cdr3_length: 15
d_call: TRBD1
j_call: TRBJ1-6
cdr3_aa: CASSLEGGKDSPLHF
cdr3_nt: TGCGCCAGCAGCTTGGAAGGGGGCAAGGATTCACCCCTCCACTTT

clone_size: NA
v_call: TRBV21-1
cdr3_length: 15
d_call: NA
j_call: TRBJ1-2
cdr3_aa: CASSKEVTGGEGYTF
cdr3_nt: TGTGCCAGCAGCAAAGAGGTGACAGGGGGCGAAGGCTACACCTTC

clone_size: NA
v_call: TRBV28
cdr3_length: 17
d_call: NA
j_call: TRBJ2-6
cdr3_aa: CASRGQTGYSGANVLTF
cdr3_nt: TGTGCCAGCCGCGGACAGACAGGTTACTCTGGGGCCAACGTCCTGACTTTC

clone_size: NA
v_call: TRBV4-2
cdr3_length: 15
d_call: NA
j_call: TRBJ1-2
cdr3_aa: CASSPSQEGGYGYTF
cdr3_nt: TGTGCCAGCAGCCCCTCGCAAGAGGGAGGCTATGGCTACACCTTC

clone_size: many
v_call: TRBV19
cdr3_length: 13
d_call: NA
j_call: TRBJ2-1
cdr3_aa: CASSPRGYNEQFF
cdr3_nt: TGTGCCAGTAGTCCCAGGGGCTACAATGAGCAGTTCTTC

clone_size: NA
v_call: TRBV6-5
cdr3_length: 13
d_call: NA
j_call: TRBJ1-1
cdr3_aa: CASSYWQDTEAFF
cdr3_nt: TGTGCCAGCAGTTATTGGCAGGACACTGAAGCTTTCTTT

clone_size: NA
v_call: TRBV9
cdr3_length: 14
d_call: NA
j_call: TRBJ2-5
cdr3_aa: CASSALPGSETQYF
cdr3_nt: TGTGCCAGCAGCGCCCTCCCTGGCTCGGAGACCCAGTACTTC